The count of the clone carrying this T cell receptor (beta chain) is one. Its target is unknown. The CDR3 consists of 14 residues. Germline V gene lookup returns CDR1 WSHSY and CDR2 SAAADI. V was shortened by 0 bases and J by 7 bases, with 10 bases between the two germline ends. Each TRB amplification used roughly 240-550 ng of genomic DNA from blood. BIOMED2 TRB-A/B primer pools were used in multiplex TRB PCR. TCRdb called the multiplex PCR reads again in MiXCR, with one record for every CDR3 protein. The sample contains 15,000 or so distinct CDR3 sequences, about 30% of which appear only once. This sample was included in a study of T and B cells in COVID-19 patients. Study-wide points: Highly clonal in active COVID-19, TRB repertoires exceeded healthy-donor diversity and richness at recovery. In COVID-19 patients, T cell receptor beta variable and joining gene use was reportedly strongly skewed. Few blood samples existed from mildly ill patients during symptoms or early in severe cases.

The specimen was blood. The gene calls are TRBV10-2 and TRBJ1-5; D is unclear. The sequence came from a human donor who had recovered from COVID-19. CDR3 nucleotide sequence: TGCGCCAGCAGTGAGTCCACAGCAGGACAGCCCCAGCATTTT. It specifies CASSESTAGQPQHF.